This T cell receptor beta chain was documented in a study of cytomegalovirus exposure and HLA in healthy donors. Points from the study as a whole: Among TCR beta chains, those listed as cytomegalovirus-associated numbered under 200.

PCR involved 60 Vbeta and 13 Jbeta primers. Profiling relied on immunoSEQ multiplex PCR, and the TCRdb table lists in-frame clones only, not all of them. Of 160,000 or so clones in the sample, over 70% are singletons; the top ten hold around 1.5%. The trim removed 7 bases at V and 4 bases at J, leaving 1 base unmatched. Germline lookup yields CDR1 MDHEN and CDR2 SYDVKM. This CDR3 has 12 amino acids. A word on this clone: The antigen is unknown.

Though nominally healthy at sampling, donors likely had unrecorded immune exposures. The chain combines TRBV28 with TRBJ1-5, with 7 bases identical to TRBD1. The TCR was taken from a woman in her twenties or thirties in good health and CMV-seronegative. Sequencing input: PBMCs. The CDR3 nucleotides are TGTGCCAGCAAGACAGGGAATCAGCCCCAGCATTTT. Translated: CASKTGNQPQHF.